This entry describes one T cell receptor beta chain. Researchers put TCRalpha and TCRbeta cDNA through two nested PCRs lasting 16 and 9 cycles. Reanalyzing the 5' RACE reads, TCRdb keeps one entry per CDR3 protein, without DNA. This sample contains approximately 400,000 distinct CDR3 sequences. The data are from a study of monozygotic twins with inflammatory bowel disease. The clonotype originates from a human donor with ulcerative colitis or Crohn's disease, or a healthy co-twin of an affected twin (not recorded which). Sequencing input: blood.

CDR3 region: CATSRQGGANYGYTF. The chain joins TRBV15 to TRBJ1-2; TCRdb's D call of TRBD1 is untestable without DNA. Germline CDR1 and CDR2: LNHNV and YYDKDF (reference sequence). The CDR3 runs 15 residues.